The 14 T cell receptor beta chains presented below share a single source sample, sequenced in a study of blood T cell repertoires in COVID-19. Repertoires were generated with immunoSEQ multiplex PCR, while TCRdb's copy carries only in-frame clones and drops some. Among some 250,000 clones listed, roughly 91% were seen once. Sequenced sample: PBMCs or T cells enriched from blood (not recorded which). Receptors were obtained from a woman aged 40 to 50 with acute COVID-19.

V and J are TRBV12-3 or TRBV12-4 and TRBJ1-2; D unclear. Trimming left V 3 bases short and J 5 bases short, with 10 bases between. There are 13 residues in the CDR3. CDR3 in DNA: TGTGCCAGCAGTTTTAATTCACTGTATGGCTACACCTTC. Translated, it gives CASSFNSLYGYTF.

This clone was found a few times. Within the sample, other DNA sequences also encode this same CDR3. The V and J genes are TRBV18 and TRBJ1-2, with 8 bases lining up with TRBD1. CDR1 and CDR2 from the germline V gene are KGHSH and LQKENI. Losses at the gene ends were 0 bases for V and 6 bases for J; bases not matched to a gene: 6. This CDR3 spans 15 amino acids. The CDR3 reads CASSPPGQGEHGYTF. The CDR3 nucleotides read TGTGCCAGCTCACCACCCGGACAGGGTGAGCATGGCTACACCTTC.

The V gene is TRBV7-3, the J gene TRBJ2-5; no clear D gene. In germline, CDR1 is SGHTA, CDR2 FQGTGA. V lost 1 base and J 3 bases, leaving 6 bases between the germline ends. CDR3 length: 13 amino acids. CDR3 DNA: TGTGCCAGCAGCTTAAAACGGGAAGAGACCCAGTACTTC. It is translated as CASSLKREETQYF.

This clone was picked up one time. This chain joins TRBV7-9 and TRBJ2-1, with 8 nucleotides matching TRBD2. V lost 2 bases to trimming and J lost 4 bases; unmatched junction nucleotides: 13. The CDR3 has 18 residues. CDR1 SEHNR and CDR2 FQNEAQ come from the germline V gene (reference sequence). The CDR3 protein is CASSLNLGLAGFYNEQFF. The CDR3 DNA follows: TGTGCCAGCAGCTTAAATCTCGGGCTAGCGGGTTTTTACAATGAGCAGTTCTTC.

The CDR3 loop is CASSLDSSTDTQYF. The CDR3 nucleotides read TGCGCCAGCAGCTTGGACTCCAGCACAGATACGCAGTATTTT. This chain joins TRBV5-1 and TRBJ2-3; unclear D gene. The CDR3 spans 14 residues. Trimming removed 0 bases from V and 0 bases from J, with 5 bases in between. Germline assignment: CDR1 SGHRS and CDR2 YFSETQ.

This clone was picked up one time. The CDR3 region has the DNA TGTGCCAGTAGTATAGATATTGGGGGCCCCGCCTACGAGCAGTACTTC. It codes for CASSIDIGGPAYEQYF. The V call is TRBV19, the J call TRBJ2-7, with D perhaps TRBD1 (6 bases). Germline V gene data show CDR1 as LNHDA and CDR2 as SQIVND (reference sequence). V lost 0 bases and J lost 2, with 14 bases in between. This CDR3 contains 16 residues.

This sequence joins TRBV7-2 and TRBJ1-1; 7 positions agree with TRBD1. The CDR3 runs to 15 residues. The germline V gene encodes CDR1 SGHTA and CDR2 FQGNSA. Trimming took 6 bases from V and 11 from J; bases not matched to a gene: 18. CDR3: CASRPDPGQSFSAFF. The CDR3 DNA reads TGTGCCAGCAGACCAGACCCGGGACAGAGTTTTTCGGCTTTCTTT.

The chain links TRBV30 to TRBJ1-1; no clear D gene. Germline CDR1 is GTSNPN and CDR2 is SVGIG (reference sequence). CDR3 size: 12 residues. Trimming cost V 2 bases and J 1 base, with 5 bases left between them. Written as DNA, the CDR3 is TGTGCCTGGAGTCGCAGGAACACTGAAGCTTTCTTT. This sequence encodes CAWSRRNTEAFF.

CDR3 coding DNA: TGTGCCAGCAGCTCCGATAGACAGGGCACTAACTATGGCTACACCTTC. Translation gives CASSSDRQGTNYGYTF. V gene TRBV7-2 combines with J gene TRBJ1-2; TRBD1 matches at 7 bases. The length of the CDR3 is 16 residues. Germline V gives CDR1 SGHTA, CDR2 FQGNSA. The V and J ends lost 4 bases and 0 bases, in that order; junction bases with no gene match: 8.

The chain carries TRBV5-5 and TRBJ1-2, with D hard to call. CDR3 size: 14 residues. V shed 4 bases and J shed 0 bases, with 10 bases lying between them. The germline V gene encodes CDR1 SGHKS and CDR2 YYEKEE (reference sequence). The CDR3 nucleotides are TGTGCCAGCAGCCGAATAGATACTAACTATGGCTACACCTTC. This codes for CASSRIDTNYGYTF.

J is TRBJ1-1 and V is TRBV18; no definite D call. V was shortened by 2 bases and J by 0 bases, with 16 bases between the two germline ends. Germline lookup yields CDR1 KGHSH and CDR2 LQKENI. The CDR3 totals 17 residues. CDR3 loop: CASSPVASSTVNTEAFF. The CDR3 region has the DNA TGTGCCAGCTCACCAGTTGCATCTTCCACGGTGAACACTGAAGCTTTCTTT.

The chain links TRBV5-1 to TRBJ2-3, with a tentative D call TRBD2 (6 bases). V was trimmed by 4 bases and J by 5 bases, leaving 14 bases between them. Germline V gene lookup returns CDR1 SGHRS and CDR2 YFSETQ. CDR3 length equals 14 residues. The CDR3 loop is CASSPGDELDTQYF. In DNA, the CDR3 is TGCGCCAGCAGCCCGGGGGACGAGCTAGATACGCAGTATTTT.

CDR3 nucleotide sequence: TGCGCCAGCAGCCAACGAGACAGTGTCGGGCAAGAGACCCAGTACTTC. It translates to CASSQRDSVGQETQYF. The chain employs TRBV4-1 and TRBJ2-5; D perhaps matches TRBD1 (5 bases). There are 16 residues in the CDR3. The V end lost 2 bases, the J end lost 2 bases, and 15 bases lay between the germline ends. CDR1 is MGHRA, CDR2 YSYEKL, per germline.

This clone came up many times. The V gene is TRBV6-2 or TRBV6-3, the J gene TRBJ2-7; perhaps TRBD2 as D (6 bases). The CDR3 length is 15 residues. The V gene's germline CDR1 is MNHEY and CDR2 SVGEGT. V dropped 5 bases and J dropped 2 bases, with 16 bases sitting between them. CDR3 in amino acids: CASSAEEGYTYEQYF. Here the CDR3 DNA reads TGTGCCAGCAGTGCAGAGGAGGGCTATACCTACGAGCAGTACTTC.